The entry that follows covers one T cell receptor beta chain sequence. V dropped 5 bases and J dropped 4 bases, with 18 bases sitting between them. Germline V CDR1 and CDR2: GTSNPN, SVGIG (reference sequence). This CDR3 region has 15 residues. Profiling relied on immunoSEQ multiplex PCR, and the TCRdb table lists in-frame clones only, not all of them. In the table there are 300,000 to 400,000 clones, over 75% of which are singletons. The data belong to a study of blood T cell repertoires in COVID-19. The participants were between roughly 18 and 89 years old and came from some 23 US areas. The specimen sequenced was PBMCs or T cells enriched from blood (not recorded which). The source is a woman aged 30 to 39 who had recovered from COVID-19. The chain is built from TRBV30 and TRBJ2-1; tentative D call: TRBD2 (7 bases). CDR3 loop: CAWDTVGGAYNEQFF. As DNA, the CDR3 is TGTGCCTGGGATACTGTGGGGGGGGCTTACAATGAGCAGTTCTTC.